Listed below are T cell receptor beta chains from one sample, sequenced in a study of graft-versus-host responses after intestinal transplantation. Clones were sequenced by immunoSEQ multiplex PCR, and TCRdb holds only the in-frame ones, with some missing. Altogether over 90,000 clones are present, 93% being singletons, with the ten largest covering 1.2%. These receptors are not linked to any known antigen. Material: unstimulated CD8+ T cells sorted from spleen or lymph node cells, obtained before intestinal transplant. The source of these receptors is a human donor who received an intestinal transplant. CDR3s include the opening cysteine and the closing phenylalanine or tryptophan. A D gene is named only where the DNA matches it firmly. Size is stated for part of the rows, as once, few or many counts, or as a class when the clone is expanded.

TRBD1 | TRBJ1-1 | - | TRBV19 | CASSNPSDRVEIWTEAFF | TGTGCCAGTAGTAACCCCTCGGACAGGGTGGAGATTTGGACTGAAGCTTTCTTT
- | TRBJ2-7 | - | TRBV27 | CASSTQGSYEQYF | TGTGCCAGCTCCACGCAGGGCAGCTACGAGCAGTACTTC
TRBD2 | TRBJ2-1 | - | TRBV13 | CASSLGRGGDNEQFF | TGTGCCAGCAGCTTGGGGCGGGGGGGAGACAATGAGCAGTTCTTC
TRBD1 | TRBJ2-3 | - | TRBV2 | CASSEWDRGTDTQYF | TGTGCCAGCAGTGAATGGGACAGGGGCACAGATACGCAGTATTTT
- | TRBJ2-1 | - | TRBV11-1 | CASSLAGVYNEQFF | TGTGCCAGCAGCTTAGCGGGGGTCTACAATGAGCAGTTCTTC
- | TRBJ2-1 | - | TRBV15 | CATSRDGYNEQFF | TGTGCCACCAGCAGAGATGGGTACAATGAGCAGTTCTTC
- | TRBJ1-1 | - | TRBV11-2 | CASSEGHPGTEAFF | TGTGCCAGCAGCGAGGGACACCCGGGTACTGAAGCTTTCTTT
TRBD2 | TRBJ2-1 | - | TRBV4-1 | CASSQDKAGGPYNEQFF | TGCGCCAGCAGCCAAGATAAGGCGGGGGGGCCTTACAATGAGCAGTTCTTC
- | TRBJ1-2 | - | TRBV7-2 | CASSFSEILFWDYGYTF | TGTGCCAGCAGCTTTAGTGAAATACTATTTTGGGATTATGGCTACACCTTC
- | TRBJ1-1 | - | TRBV20-1 | CSARRGLEAFF | TGCAGTGCTAGGAGGGGACTTGAAGCTTTCTTT
TRBD2 | TRBJ2-3 | - | TRBV9 | CASSVGGGATDTQYF | TGTGCCAGCAGCGTTGGCGGGGGGGCCACAGATACGCAGTATTTT
TRBD2 | TRBJ2-5 | once | TRBV5-4 | CASSSPWDSGGVETQYF | TGTGCCAGCTCCAGCCCCTGGGATAGCGGGGGGGTAGAGACCCAGTACTTC
- | TRBJ2-7 | - | TRBV5-4 | CASSKPAGRPGEQYF | TGTGCCAGCAGCAAACCAGCGGGCCGGCCAGGCGAGCAGTACTTC
TRBD1 | TRBJ2-7 | - | TRBV11-2 | CASEAGTGGREQYF | TGTGCCAGCGAAGCAGGGACAGGGGGCCGCGAGCAGTACTTC
- | TRBJ2-7 | - | TRBV10-2 | CASSDGPGTSYEQYF | TGCGCCAGCAGTGATGGTCCCGGGACATCTTACGAGCAGTACTTC
- | TRBJ1-2 | - | TRBV4-1 | CASSQEVFVGYGYTF | TGCGCCAGCAGCCAAGAGGTATTCGTTGGCTATGGCTACACCTTC
- | TRBJ2-5 | - | TRBV7-8 | CASSLISALYQYF | TGTGCCAGCAGTCTGATTTCGGCACTCTACCAGTACTTC
- | TRBJ1-1 | - | TRBV7-9 | CASRTYRDFTEAFF | TGTGCCAGCAGGACTTACAGGGATTTCACTGAAGCTTTCTTT
TRBD1 | TRBJ1-2 | - | TRBV7-9 | CASSLAADRAGGYTF | TGTGCCAGCAGCTTAGCCGCCGACAGGGCAGGTGGCTACACCTTC
TRBD1 | TRBJ1-2 | - | TRBV6-5 | CASSRQGSGYTF | TGTGCCAGCAGCCGACAGGGGAGCGGCTACACCTTC
TRBD2 | TRBJ2-2 | - | TRBV13 | CASSKLAGTNTGELFF | TGTGCCAGCAGCAAACTAGCGGGGACGAACACCGGGGAGCTGTTTTTT
TRBD1 | TRBJ2-7 | - | TRBV5-6 | CASSSTGVLYEQYF | TGTGCCAGCAGCTCAACAGGGGTCCTCTACGAGCAGTACTTC
- | TRBJ1-1 | - | TRBV5-4 | CASTSGIEAFF | TGTGCCAGCACCTCAGGTATTGAAGCTTTCTTT
- | TRBJ1-2 | - | TRBV2 | CASTLGSGYGYTF | TGTGCCAGCACCCTGGGGTCGGGTTATGGCTACACCTTC
- | TRBJ1-2 | - | TRBV27 | CASRSADIANYGYTF | TGTGCCAGCAGATCAGCGGACATAGCTAACTATGGCTACACCTTC
TRBD1 | TRBJ2-6 | - | TRBV5-1 | CASRAGQGLWGANVLTF | TGCGCCAGCAGGGCGGGACAGGGGCTCTGGGGGGCCAACGTCCTGACTTTC
- | TRBJ2-2 | - | TRBV30 | CAWSVRVPGELFF | TGTGCCTGGAGTGTACGTGTTCCCGGGGAGCTGTTTTTT
TRBD1 | TRBJ2-7 | - | TRBV7-3 | CASRAQGAPDEQYF | TGTGCCAGCAGGGCACAGGGGGCGCCTGACGAGCAGTACTTC
- | TRBJ2-1 | - | TRBV23-1 | CASHGRYNEQFF | TGCGCCAGCCACGGTAGATACAATGAGCAGTTCTTC
TRBD1 | TRBJ1-1 | - | TRBV7-9 | CASSLAYGAGGFVTEAFF | TGTGCCAGCAGCTTAGCATATGGGGCAGGGGGGTTCGTCACTGAAGCTTTCTTT
- | TRBJ1-6 | - | TRBV5-1 | CASSLADSYSPLHF | TGCGCCAGCAGCTTGGCGGACAGCTATTCACCCCTCCACTTT
- | TRBJ1-2 | - | TRBV30 | CAWSVGQYTNYGYTF | TGTGCCTGGAGTGTGGGACAATACACTAACTATGGCTACACCTTC
- | TRBJ2-1 | - | TRBV7-6 | CASSPNPSPRNEQFF | TGTGCCAGCAGCCCTAACCCTAGCCCGAGAAATGAGCAGTTCTTC
TRBD1 | TRBJ2-1 | - | TRBV11-2 | CASSLAGQDLMQFF | TGTGCCAGCAGCTTAGCGGGACAGGATTTAATGCAGTTCTTC
TRBD2 | TRBJ2-3 | - | TRBV10-2 | CASSSTSGGPLYF | TGCGCCAGCAGTTCTACTAGCGGGGGACCGTTGTATTTT
- | TRBJ2-5 | - | TRBV6-1 | CASSDWEDEETQYF | TGTGCCAGCAGTGATTGGGAGGATGAAGAGACCCAGTACTTC
- | TRBJ2-7 | - | TRBV2 | CASSDTAYEQYF | TGTGCCAGCAGTGATACAGCCTACGAGCAGTACTTC
TRBD1 | TRBJ1-1 | - | TRBV5-5 | CASSPTGTGSGWANTEAFF | TGTGCCAGCAGCCCGACCGGGACAGGCAGCGGGTGGGCGAACACTGAAGCTTTCTTT